These T cell receptor beta chains were read from a single sample in a study of T cell responses to AZD1222 COVID-19 vaccine. Assay: immunoSEQ multiplex PCR; the TCRdb copy retains only in-frame clones and omits some. This sample carries under 200,000 clones, around 90% of them seen once, and the ten largest clones take 20% to 30%. Here the sequenced sample was peripheral blood, taken 28 days after the second AZD1222 dose. The receptors originated from an adult who received the AZD1222 COVID-19 vaccine. Each CDR3 is given with its conserved first and last residue. A D gene is named only where the DNA matches it firmly. For some rows the clone size is stated as once, few or many, or as a class when expanded; others skip it.

cdr3_nt: TGCGCCAGCAGCCAAGAGGACAGGGGGCTCACCTTC
cdr3_aa: CASSQEDRGLTF
j_call: TRBJ1-2
v_call: TRBV4-3
d_call: TRBD1
clone_size: .

cdr3_nt: TGTGCCAGTAGTACCACGGACAGGGGTAGGAATTCACCCCTCCACTTT
cdr3_aa: CASSTTDRGRNSPLHF
j_call: TRBJ1-6
v_call: TRBV19
d_call: TRBD1
clone_size: .

cdr3_nt: TGCGCCAGCAGCTTCGGACAGGGAGGGGTTGCCGGGGAGCTGTTTTTT
cdr3_aa: CASSFGQGGVAGELFF
j_call: TRBJ2-2
v_call: TRBV5-1
d_call: .
clone_size: .

cdr3_nt: TGCGCCAGCAGACCACTAGCGGGGCCTACGGATGAGCAGTTCTTC
cdr3_aa: CASRPLAGPTDEQFF
j_call: TRBJ2-1
v_call: TRBV5-1
d_call: TRBD2
clone_size: few

cdr3_nt: TGTGCCAGCAGTTTCTCTACTGGATCCTACGAGCAGTACTTC
cdr3_aa: CASSFSTGSYEQYF
j_call: TRBJ2-7
v_call: TRBV6-2/TRBV6-3
d_call: .
clone_size: .

cdr3_nt: TGTGCCACCCCCAGCAGAGATCAGCCCCAGCATTTT
cdr3_aa: CATPSRDQPQHF
j_call: TRBJ1-5
v_call: TRBV24-1
d_call: .
clone_size: .

cdr3_nt: TGTGCCAGCAGCCAAGGGGGCGGGGGGAACACTGAAGCTTTCTTT
cdr3_aa: CASSQGGGGNTEAFF
j_call: TRBJ1-1
v_call: TRBV3-1/TRBV3-2
d_call: .
clone_size: .

cdr3_nt: TGTGCCAGCAGCTTAGGGACAGGGGTTAGCTACACCTTC
cdr3_aa: CASSLGTGVSYTF
j_call: TRBJ1-2
v_call: TRBV28
d_call: TRBD1
clone_size: .

cdr3_nt: TGTGCCAGCAGTTCTACTGGGGGGACCTGGAAGGGGTACTTC
cdr3_aa: CASSSTGGTWKGYF
j_call: TRBJ2-7
v_call: TRBV28
d_call: .
clone_size: .

cdr3_nt: TGCGCCAGCAGCCAAGGGGGCAGGGAGAAACTGTTTTTT
cdr3_aa: CASSQGGREKLFF
j_call: TRBJ1-4
v_call: TRBV4-3
d_call: .
clone_size: once

cdr3_nt: TGTGCCAGCAGTTACCCCGGACTAGCGGGAGGTGCGCAGTATTTT
cdr3_aa: CASSYPGLAGGAQYF
j_call: TRBJ2-3
v_call: TRBV6-2/TRBV6-3
d_call: TRBD2
clone_size: .

cdr3_nt: TGTGCCAGCACCCTCTCAGGGGTCGGAAACACCATATATTTT
cdr3_aa: CASTLSGVGNTIYF
j_call: TRBJ1-3
v_call: TRBV7-8
d_call: .
clone_size: .

cdr3_nt: TGTGCCAGCAGCCCGACTAGCGGGAGGTGGTCTGGGGCCAACGTCCTGACTTTC
cdr3_aa: CASSPTSGRWSGANVLTF
j_call: TRBJ2-6
v_call: TRBV7-8
d_call: TRBD2
clone_size: .

cdr3_nt: TGTGCCAGTAGTACTCACAGGGGGCCCACTGAAGCTTTCTTT
cdr3_aa: CASSTHRGPTEAFF
j_call: TRBJ1-1
v_call: TRBV19
d_call: TRBD1
clone_size: .

cdr3_nt: TGCAGCGTAGTTTCACACACCGGGGAGCTGTTTTTT
cdr3_aa: CSVVSHTGELFF
j_call: TRBJ2-2
v_call: TRBV29-1
d_call: .
clone_size: .

cdr3_nt: TGTGCCAGTAGTATAGATCACCGATCACCTTACGAGCAGTACTTC
cdr3_aa: CASSIDHRSPYEQYF
j_call: TRBJ2-7
v_call: TRBV19
d_call: .
clone_size: .

cdr3_nt: TGTGCCAGCAGCCAAGGGCAGGGGGCAAACGGGGAGCTGTTTTTT
cdr3_aa: CASSQGQGANGELFF
j_call: TRBJ2-2
v_call: TRBV3-1/TRBV3-2
d_call: TRBD1
clone_size: .

cdr3_nt: TGCGCCATCATGACTAGCGGGAAATACAATGAGCAGTTCTTC
cdr3_aa: CAIMTSGKYNEQFF
j_call: TRBJ2-1
v_call: TRBV4-1
d_call: TRBD2
clone_size: .

cdr3_nt: TGTGCCTGGAGCCTTGGTAGCAATGAGCAGTTCTTC
cdr3_aa: CAWSLGSNEQFF
j_call: TRBJ2-1
v_call: TRBV30
d_call: .
clone_size: .

cdr3_nt: TGTGCCAGCAGCTTCCGAGCGGGAGCGGGCGGCGCCTACAATGAGCAGTTCTTC
cdr3_aa: CASSFRAGAGGAYNEQFF
j_call: TRBJ2-1
v_call: TRBV7-8
d_call: TRBD2
clone_size: .

cdr3_nt: TGTGCCAGTACTTATGCCAATCAGCCCCAGCATTTT
cdr3_aa: CASTYANQPQHF
j_call: TRBJ1-5
v_call: TRBV19
d_call: .
clone_size: .

cdr3_nt: TGCGCCAGCAGCCGGCCAGGGGGCGGGGAGACCCAGTACTTC
cdr3_aa: CASSRPGGGETQYF
j_call: TRBJ2-5
v_call: TRBV5-1
d_call: TRBD1
clone_size: .

cdr3_nt: TGTGCCAGCAGCCCCACCTCCCTGGCAGATACGCAGTATTTT
cdr3_aa: CASSPTSLADTQYF
j_call: TRBJ2-3
v_call: TRBV6-8
d_call: .
clone_size: .

cdr3_nt: TGTGCCAGCAGTAGGGACGATTATAGCACAGATACGCAGTATTTT
cdr3_aa: CASSRDDYSTDTQYF
j_call: TRBJ2-3
v_call: TRBV6-5
d_call: .
clone_size: .

cdr3_nt: TGTGCCAGCAGCCCCAACCGGGAGGCAAGGGGCTACACCTTC
cdr3_aa: CASSPNREARGYTF
j_call: TRBJ1-2
v_call: TRBV7-2
d_call: .
clone_size: .

cdr3_nt: TGTGCCAGCAGTTTATACAGCGACGGCGGCTACACCTTC
cdr3_aa: CASSLYSDGGYTF
j_call: TRBJ1-2
v_call: TRBV28
d_call: .
clone_size: .

cdr3_nt: TGTGCCTGGAGTGGATTAGGACAGGGCTCCTACGAGCAGTACTTC
cdr3_aa: CAWSGLGQGSYEQYF
j_call: TRBJ2-7
v_call: TRBV30
d_call: TRBD1
clone_size: few

cdr3_nt: TGTGCCAGCAGCTTGGCCTGGACAGGGAACGATGAGCAGTTCTTC
cdr3_aa: CASSLAWTGNDEQFF
j_call: TRBJ2-1
v_call: TRBV7-2
d_call: TRBD1
clone_size: .

cdr3_nt: TGCGCCAGCAGCTTCAGCCTAAGGGTCGCGGATGAGCAGTTCTTC
cdr3_aa: CASSFSLRVADEQFF
j_call: TRBJ2-1
v_call: TRBV5-1
d_call: .
clone_size: .

cdr3_nt: TGTGCCAGCAGCCCCCTGGCGGGAGGCACCTACGAGCAGTACTTC
cdr3_aa: CASSPLAGGTYEQYF
j_call: TRBJ2-7
v_call: TRBV3-1/TRBV3-2
d_call: TRBD2
clone_size: .

cdr3_nt: TGCGCCAGCAGCTTGGGACAGGCCTCCTACGAGCAGTACTTC
cdr3_aa: CASSLGQASYEQYF
j_call: TRBJ2-7
v_call: TRBV5-1
d_call: .
clone_size: .

cdr3_nt: TGTGCCAGCAGTTTTACGGGGGACCCCACAGATACGCAGTATTTT
cdr3_aa: CASSFTGDPTDTQYF
j_call: TRBJ2-3
v_call: TRBV28
d_call: .
clone_size: .

cdr3_nt: TGTGCCAGCAGCTTGAGTAATCAGCCCCAGCATTTT
cdr3_aa: CASSLSNQPQHF
j_call: TRBJ1-5
v_call: TRBV7-2
d_call: .
clone_size: .

cdr3_nt: TGTGCCAGCAGCTTAGGGGGTTCTAGCGGCAATGAGCAGTTCTTC
cdr3_aa: CASSLGGSSGNEQFF
j_call: TRBJ2-1
v_call: TRBV7-2
d_call: TRBD2
clone_size: .

cdr3_nt: TGTGCCTGGACCAGGACAGGGGATGGAAACACCATATATTTT
cdr3_aa: CAWTRTGDGNTIYF
j_call: TRBJ1-3
v_call: TRBV30
d_call: TRBD1
clone_size: .

cdr3_nt: TGTGCCAGCAGCTCGACAGGACTAGCGGGGAATGAGCAGTTCTTC
cdr3_aa: CASSSTGLAGNEQFF
j_call: TRBJ2-1
v_call: TRBV3-1/TRBV3-2
d_call: TRBD2
clone_size: .

cdr3_nt: TGTGCCAGCAGTGAAGAGTCTAGCGGGATACATGAGCAGTTCTTC
cdr3_aa: CASSEESSGIHEQFF
j_call: TRBJ2-1
v_call: TRBV2
d_call: TRBD2
clone_size: .

cdr3_nt: TGTGCCAGCAGACGGAGCACCCAAGAGACCCAGTACTTC
cdr3_aa: CASRRSTQETQYF
j_call: TRBJ2-5
v_call: TRBV25-1
d_call: .
clone_size: .

cdr3_nt: TGTGCCAGCAGCAAGGGACTAGCGGGAAGTTTAGCCCATGAGCAGTTCTTC
cdr3_aa: CASSKGLAGSLAHEQFF
j_call: TRBJ2-1
v_call: TRBV7-3
d_call: TRBD2
clone_size: .

cdr3_nt: TGTGCCACGGGCGGGAGCCCAGATACGCAGTATTTT
cdr3_aa: CATGGSPDTQYF
j_call: TRBJ2-3
v_call: TRBV15
d_call: TRBD2
clone_size: .

cdr3_nt: TGTGCCAGCGCGCCGGCGGGACGGTCCATGTCTCAGGATGAGCAGTTCTTC
cdr3_aa: CASAPAGRSMSQDEQFF
j_call: TRBJ2-1
v_call: TRBV7-3
d_call: .
clone_size: once

cdr3_nt: TGTGCCAGCAGTTACTCGAGGGCGGGACAGGGGAACACCTACGAGCAGTACTTC
cdr3_aa: CASSYSRAGQGNTYEQYF
j_call: TRBJ2-7
v_call: TRBV6-2/TRBV6-3
d_call: TRBD1
clone_size: once

cdr3_nt: TGTGCCAGCTCACCTAGTCCGGGACAGGGGCATGATACGCAGTATTTT
cdr3_aa: CASSPSPGQGHDTQYF
j_call: TRBJ2-3
v_call: TRBV18
d_call: TRBD1
clone_size: .

cdr3_nt: TGCAGTGCTAGAGATAACGAGCAGTACTTC
cdr3_aa: CSARDNEQYF
j_call: TRBJ2-7
v_call: TRBV20-1
d_call: .
clone_size: .

cdr3_nt: TGTGCCAGCAGTTTAGGACAGTCTTATTATGGCTACACCTTC
cdr3_aa: CASSLGQSYYGYTF
j_call: TRBJ1-2
v_call: TRBV28
d_call: .
clone_size: .

cdr3_nt: TGTGCCAGCAGCTTAGGAGGGGCGGGGGCGCGACGGGAGACCCAGTACTTC
cdr3_aa: CASSLGGAGARRETQYF
j_call: TRBJ2-5
v_call: TRBV7-9
d_call: .
clone_size: .

cdr3_nt: TGTGCCAGCAGGTACCCGGGACAGGGTGGCGAGCAGTACTTC
cdr3_aa: CASRYPGQGGEQYF
j_call: TRBJ2-7
v_call: TRBV6-2/TRBV6-3
d_call: TRBD1
clone_size: .

cdr3_nt: TGTGCCAGCAGCTGGGGACAGGGCGGGAATTCACCCCTCCACTTT
cdr3_aa: CASSWGQGGNSPLHF
j_call: TRBJ1-6
v_call: TRBV7-2
d_call: TRBD1
clone_size: .

cdr3_nt: TGTGCCAGCAGCTTGTCTGCGAGCTCCTATAATTCACCCCTCCACTTT
cdr3_aa: CASSLSASSYNSPLHF
j_call: TRBJ1-6
v_call: TRBV5-6
d_call: .
clone_size: .

cdr3_nt: TGTGCCAGCAGCGGCAAATGGGACGTCATAACACCCCTCCACTTT
cdr3_aa: CASSGKWDVITPLHF
j_call: TRBJ1-6
v_call: TRBV9
d_call: .
clone_size: .

cdr3_nt: TGTGCCAGCAGTGAAGCGCTGGGGACGAACCTGAACACTGAAGCTTTCTTT
cdr3_aa: CASSEALGTNLNTEAFF
j_call: TRBJ1-1
v_call: TRBV6-1
d_call: .
clone_size: .

cdr3_nt: TGTGCCAGCAGGCCCTCGGGACTAGTAAGGGAGCAGTACTTC
cdr3_aa: CASRPSGLVREQYF
j_call: TRBJ2-7
v_call: TRBV28
d_call: TRBD2
clone_size: .

cdr3_nt: TGCAGCGTTGGAGCTGTGGACACGCAGTATTTT
cdr3_aa: CSVGAVDTQYF
j_call: TRBJ2-3
v_call: TRBV29-1
d_call: .
clone_size: .